This TCR beta chain was sequenced in a study of cytomegalovirus exposure and HLA in healthy donors. Background on the study: The early release's HLA-typed donors yielded some 85 million unique TCRs.

Study-wide results and limits: Most CMV-associated TCR beta chains were later found to appear HLA-restricted. It was taken for granted in presence/absence analyses that sequencing depth across donors was roughly uniform. Associated with cytomegalovirus, according to the listing, were approximately 160 TCR beta chains.

Comments on this clone: Its target is not known.

Trimming at V came to 8 bases and at J to 8 bases, leaving 8 bases not matched to a gene. The CDR3 extends over 13 amino acids. Germline assignment: CDR1 MDHEN and CDR2 SYDVKM. In the PCR, 60 Vbeta and 13 Jbeta primers were used. Measured with immunoSEQ multiplex PCR; TCRdb has only the in-frame clones, and not every one. The data hold some 170,000 clones, with 75% to 85% observed a single time. The chain is built from TRBV28 and TRBJ2-2, with 7 bases fitting TRBD2. The TCR was taken from a girl aged 2 to 10 in good health and CMV-seropositive. Sequenced sample: PBMCs. Here the CDR3 reads CASGRAMWGELFF. DNA for the CDR3: TGTGCCAGCGGGAGGGCCATGTGGGGGGAGCTGTTTTTT.